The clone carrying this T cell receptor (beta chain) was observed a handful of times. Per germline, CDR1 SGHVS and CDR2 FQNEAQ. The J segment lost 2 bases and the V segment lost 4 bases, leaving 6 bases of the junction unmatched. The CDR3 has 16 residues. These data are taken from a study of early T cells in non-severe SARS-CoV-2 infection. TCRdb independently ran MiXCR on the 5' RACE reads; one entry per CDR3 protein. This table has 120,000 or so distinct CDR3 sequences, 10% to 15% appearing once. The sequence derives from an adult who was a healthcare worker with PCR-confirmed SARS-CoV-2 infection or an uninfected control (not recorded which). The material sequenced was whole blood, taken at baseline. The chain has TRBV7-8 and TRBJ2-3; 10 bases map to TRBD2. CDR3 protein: CASSSALAGYTDTQYF. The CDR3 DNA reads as TGTGCCAGCAGCTCCGCACTAGCGGGGTACACAGATACGCAGTATTTT.